This TCR beta chain was identified during a study of T cells after yellow fever vaccination. Findings and limits, study-wide: Post-booster repertoires again held most primary-vaccination clones (about 96% CD4, roughly 88% CD8). Although the secondary response was weaker, it peaked faster, at day 5 versus 15. Although most clonotypes did not, a small share appeared in both CD4 and CD8 compartments.

A universal primer site and UMIs were added as TCR cDNA was made by 5'RACE template switching. From the 5' RACE reads, TCRdb called clonotypes with MiXCR, one entry per CDR3 protein. This table has roughly 32,000 distinct CDR3 sequences, 3.5% to 5% appearing once. Germline values: CDR1 LNHNV, CDR2 YYDKDF (reference sequence). Trimming removed 0 bases from V and 1 base from J, with 11 bases in between. CDR3 length equals 16 residues. In its sample, this clonotype was seen many times. As yet, its antigen is unknown. Sequenced material: CD8+ T cells sorted from PBMCs, taken 5 days after the yellow fever booster vaccination. The chain recombines TRBV15 with TRBJ2-3; tentative D call: TRBD2 (5 bases). The source is a man younger than 45 who received the YFV17D yellow fever vaccine. As DNA, the CDR3 is TGTGCCACCAGCAGAGAGGAGGTATTGGGCACAGATACGCAGTATTTT. It specifies CATSREEVLGTDTQYF.